This TCR beta chain is from a study of breast tumors, draining lymph nodes, adjacent tissues. Whole-study results and caveats: Compared with basal-like, luminal-like tumors shared significantly more repertoire with nontumor tissue. Findings are consistent with lymph node origin and intratumoral expansion of most tumor T cells. Compared with lymph nodes, tumors were less diverse; compared with nontumor tissue, more. Data only fit, rather than demonstrated, lymph node origin of most tumor T cells.

TCRdb recomputed calls from the multiplex PCR reads with MiXCR, one row per CDR3 protein. The table includes approximately 210,000 distinct CDR3 sequences, less than 40% detected once. The lymph nodes were axillary draining lymph nodes from breast cancer patients. As to this clonotype: Its specificity is not known.

Sequenced: axillary lymph node tissue. The source of this sequence is a female donor with breast cancer. Some clones in this sample may be carry-over from other donors' samples.

The DNA for the CDR3 is TGTGCCAGCAGTGAGTTGGGACGGGATGGACAGAGCAATCAGCCCCAGCATTTT. It specifies CASSELGRDGQSNQPQHF. The chain links TRBV2 to TRBJ1-5; D is perhaps TRBD1 (6 bases). The CDR3 runs to 18 residues. Germline values: CDR1 SNHLY, CDR2 FYNNEI. V lost 3 bases, J lost 1 base, and 19 bases lay in between.